Listed here are 25 T cell receptor beta chains from one sample, sequenced in a study of T-cell memory formation after mild COVID-19 (dated by TCRdb to about 2021). Receptors were amplified or captured by 5' RACE. TCRdb shows the sequencer as Illumina NovaSeq 6000. TCRdb handled the public reads itself, with Q25 trimming in fastp and clone calling in MiXCR, and kept productive beta chains. For every CDR3 protein sequence, its rows merge into one entry that carries the most common genes and DNA. For this sample there are fewer than 600,000 distinct CDR3 sequences; approximately 21% appear just once. The ten largest clonotypes hold roughly 8.1% of the sample. Sequenced sample: PBMCs or a T cell subset sorted from them (not recorded which). Source of these receptors: an adult woman who had mild COVID-19 (a few samples of this study predate the infection). The sample titles of this study are shuffled in the database, so cell type and time point are left out; the donor was told from shared clones.

A few counts support this clonotype. The genes are TRBV7-8 and TRBJ1-5, with D perhaps TRBD1 (5 bases). The germline V and J ends were trimmed by 7 bases and 3 bases, with 16 bases remaining between them. Germline V gives CDR1 SGHVS, CDR2 FQNEAQ. This CDR3 comprises 15 residues. This chain's CDR3 is CASTLSRQFNQPQHF. The CDR3 nucleotides are TGTGCCAGCACCCTCAGCAGACAGTTCAATCAGCCCCAGCATTTT.

This chain joins TRBV10-1 and TRBJ2-1; a possible D gene is TRBD2 (6 bases). Trimming stripped 2 bases from V and 0 bases from J, with 8 bases between. Germline V CDR1 and CDR2: WNHNN, SYGVQD (reference sequence). The CDR3 length is 15 residues. In nucleotides, the CDR3 is TGCGCCAGCAGTGAGCCGGGACTCTCCTACAATGAGCAGTTCTTC. Residues: CASSEPGLSYNEQFF.

This clonotype was seen a handful of times. The chain recombines TRBV6-6 with TRBJ1-1; 7 bases align to TRBD1. Losses at the gene ends were 6 bases for V and 4 bases for J; bases not matched to a gene: 8. The CDR3 runs to 14 residues. Germline values: CDR1 MNHNY, CDR2 SVGAGI (reference sequence). Written as DNA, the CDR3 is TGTGCCAGCAGAGTACAGGGGTTTGTCACTGAAGCTTTCTTT. Translating it yields CASRVQGFVTEAFF.

This clonotype was recorded a few times. The rearrangement uses TRBV9 and TRBJ1-6; 7 nucleotides match TRBD1. J gave up 14 bases and V 4 bases, and 12 bases lay outside the gene matches. Per germline, CDR1 SGDLS and CDR2 YYNGEE. This CDR3 is 14 amino acids long. CDR3 nucleotide sequence: TGTGCCAGCAGCTCCTTTCAGGGGGGAAAAGCCCTCCACTTT. Amino acid sequence: CASSSFQGGKALHF.

This clonotype has more than one count but fewer than ten. This sequence joins TRBV5-1 and TRBJ2-2; 7 bases agree with TRBD1. This CDR3 spans 17 amino acids. Germline assignment: CDR1 SGHRS and CDR2 YFSETQ. V dropped 0 bases and J dropped 0; count of bases not matched to a gene: 5. This chain's CDR3 is CASSLGTGLTNTGELFF. CDR3 DNA sequence: TGCGCCAGCAGCTTGGGGACAGGTCTCACGAACACCGGGGAGCTGTTTTTT. Supplemented by reference TRBV5-1 and TRBJ2-2, the full variable domain reads KAGVTQTPRYLIKTRGQQVTLSCSPISGHRSVSWYQQTPGQGLQFLFEYFSETQRNKGNFPGRFSGRQFSNSRSEMNVSTLELGDSALYLCASSLGTGLTNTGELFFGEGSRLTVL.

This chain connects TRBV20-1 to TRBJ2-7; TRBD2 is a possible D gene (5 bases). CDR1 is DFQATT and CDR2 is SNEGSKA in the germline V gene (reference sequence). Trimming took off 0 bases at V and 2 bases at J, with 11 bases between the two ends. The CDR3 is 14 amino acids. The chain's CDR3 is CSARDEAGTYEQYF. The CDR3 DNA follows: TGCAGTGCTAGAGACGAGGCGGGTACCTACGAGCAGTACTTC.

The sample holds a few counts of this clonotype. This chain links TRBV12-3 or TRBV12-4 with TRBJ1-6; D remains unclear. Trimming left V 3 bases short and J 9 bases short, with 12 bases between. The CDR3 covers 14 residues. The CDR3 reads CASSFNEGGSPLHF. CDR3 nucleotides: TGTGCCAGCAGTTTTAATGAAGGAGGTTCACCCCTCCACTTT.

This clonotype was recorded many times. The rearrangement joins TRBV7-2 to TRBJ2-2, with 9 bases fitting TRBD2. The CDR3 is 16 residues long. Germline V gene sequence: CDR1 SGHTA, CDR2 FQGNSA. The trim removed 5 bases at V and 6 bases at J, leaving 10 bases unmatched. The CDR3 loop is CASSPRGGGMAGELFF. CDR3 coding DNA: TGTGCCAGCAGCCCCCGCGGGGGGGGGATGGCCGGGGAGCTGTTTTTT.

A few counts support this clonotype. The chain combines TRBV7-6 with TRBJ2-5; a possible D gene is TRBD1 (5 bases). Per the germline V gene, CDR1 is SGHVS and CDR2 is FNYEAQ. The CDR3 consists of 15 residues. V shed 5 bases and J shed 1 base, with 14 bases lying between them. The CDR3 region has the DNA TGTGCCAGCAGCGCCGCCACAGGTCCCCAAGAGACCCAGTACTTC. The encoded protein is CASSAATGPQETQYF.

This clonotype was observed a few times. The chain is built from TRBV20-1 and TRBJ2-7; 7 bases are a match to TRBD2. Germline V gene data show CDR1 as DFQATT and CDR2 as SNEGSKA (reference sequence). The V and J ends lost 3 bases and 4 bases, in that order; junction bases with no gene match: 6. The CDR3 has 13 amino acids. The CDR3 nucleotides read TGCAGTGCTAGTGGGCGGGAGAGGTACGAGCAGTACTTC. It yields the protein CSASGRERYEQYF.

The rearrangement links TRBV19 to TRBJ1-1; D unresolved. Between the trimmed V and J ends, which lost 3 bases and 11 bases, there was a span of 13 bases. CDR3 length: 12 residues. CDR1 and CDR2 from the germline V gene are LNHDA and SQIVND (reference sequence). The CDR3 bases are TGTGCCAGTAGTATCGGAGGGATTTATGCTTTCTTT. Translation gives CASSIGGIYAFF.

V and J are TRBV7-9 and TRBJ2-3, with a weak D call TRBD2 (5 bases). CDR1 and CDR2 from the germline V gene are SEHNR and FQNEAQ (reference sequence). V was pared by 0 bases and J by 8 bases, with 12 bases between. This CDR3 is 14 amino acids long. The CDR3 DNA reads TGTGCCAGCAGCTTAGCCGAACTAGGGTCTACGCAGTATTTT. It yields the protein CASSLAELGSTQYF.

This clonotype was found a few times. The V and J genes are TRBV29-1 and TRBJ2-7, with 8 bases aligning to TRBD1. This CDR3 is built from 14 residues. V lost 5 bases to trimming and J lost 4 bases; unmatched junction nucleotides: 10. Germline V gene data show CDR1 as SQVTM and CDR2 as ANQGSEA. CDR3 amino acids: CSVQSGTGGYEQYF. CDR3 nucleotide sequence: TGCAGCGTTCAATCCGGGACAGGAGGGTACGAGCAGTACTTC.

V and J are TRBV7-9 and TRBJ2-7; tentative D call: TRBD2 (6 bases). Germline V CDR1 and CDR2: SEHNR, FQNEAQ (reference sequence). Trimming removed 1 base from V and 5 bases from J, with 12 bases in between. The CDR3 extends over 14 amino acids. CDR3 sequence (DNA): TGTGCCAGCAGCTTAGTCTCGGGGGAGGACGAGCAGTACTTC. It codes for CASSLVSGEDEQYF.

This clonotype came up many times. The chain employs TRBV9 and TRBJ2-1, with D maybe TRBD2 (5 bases). Trimming took off 0 bases at V and 0 bases at J, with 10 bases between the two ends. The CDR3 consists of 16 residues. Germline CDR1 reads SGDLS; CDR2 reads YYNGEE. The CDR3 sequence is CASSVAWESSYNEQFF. The CDR3, as DNA: TGTGCCAGCAGCGTAGCATGGGAGAGCTCCTACAATGAGCAGTTCTTC.

This clonotype turned up a few times. J is TRBJ1-3 and V is TRBV7-6; weak D call: TRBD1 (5 bases). The germline V gene has CDR1 SGHVS and CDR2 FNYEAQ. CDR3 size: 16 residues. V lost 0 bases and J lost 1, with 10 bases in between. This chain's CDR3 is CASSLALGESGNTIYF. Here the CDR3 DNA reads TGTGCCAGCAGCTTAGCGCTGGGGGAGTCTGGAAACACCATATATTTT.

The V gene is TRBV6-5, the J gene TRBJ2-3; D remains ambiguous. The length of the CDR3 is 15 residues. Germline CDR1 reads MNHEY; CDR2 reads SVGAGI. Trimming took off 2 bases at V and 4 bases at J, with 13 bases between the two ends. The CDR3 spells CASSYVRRGPDTQYF. The CDR3 coding sequence is TGTGCCAGCAGTTACGTGAGGCGAGGCCCAGATACGCAGTATTTT.

This clonotype appeared many times. The chain uses TRBV4-1 and TRBJ1-1; D might be TRBD1 (5 bases). Germline assignment: CDR1 MGHRA and CDR2 YSYEKL. This CDR3 comprises 16 residues. V lost 6 bases, J lost 3 bases, and 20 bases lay in between. The CDR3 sequence is CASRITDGGSDTEAFF. The DNA for the CDR3 is TGCGCCAGCAGAATCACGGATGGGGGGTCGGACACTGAAGCTTTCTTT.

The chain couples TRBV18 to TRBJ1-2; 7 nucleotides align to TRBD1. J was trimmed by 8 bases and V by 2 bases; bases with no gene match: 8. The CDR3 loop spans 14 amino acids. Germline V CDR1 and CDR2: KGHSH, LQKENI. CDR3 sequence reads: CASSPSPTGSGYTF. CDR3 bases: TGTGCCAGCTCACCATCCCCGACAGGGTCCGGCTACACCTTC.

The rearrangement uses TRBV3-1 and TRBJ2-7; no definite D call. This CDR3 has 16 amino acids. Trimming removed 1 base from V and 2 bases from J, with 15 bases in between. The V gene's germline CDR1 is LGHDT and CDR2 YNNKEL (reference sequence). The CDR3 coding sequence is TGTGCCAGCAGCCAAGGGGTGCAGCCGACCACCTACGAGCAGTACTTC. Protein: CASSQGVQPTTYEQYF.

The sample holds a few counts of this clonotype. This chain uses TRBV12-3 or TRBV12-4 with TRBJ2-7, with D hard to call. V was clipped by 4 bases and J by 6 bases, with 19 bases between them. The length of the CDR3 is 15 residues. CDR3: CASSSGNWVRREQYF. The CDR3 DNA reads TGTGCCAGCAGTTCCGGCAATTGGGTACGGCGCGAGCAGTACTTC.

V usage is TRBV5-1 and J usage is TRBJ2-6; 10 bases are shared with TRBD1. The CDR3 loop spans 20 amino acids. The V gene's germline CDR1 is SGHRS and CDR2 YFSETQ. J was trimmed by 4 bases and V by 0 bases; bases with no gene match: 13. CDR3 DNA sequence: TGCGCCAGCAGCTTGGGTGACAGGGGGCCTCTTTCTCTGGGGGCCAACGTCCTGACTTTC. The encoded protein is CASSLGDRGPLSLGANVLTF.

The chain combines TRBV7-2 with TRBJ1-4; weak D call: TRBD1 (6 bases). V was cut by 1 base and J by 8 bases, with 11 bases left in between. The CDR3 covers 14 residues. Germline CDR1 is SGHTA and CDR2 is FQGNSA. The CDR3 sequence: CASSLGQGREKLFF. CDR3 nucleotides: TGTGCCAGCAGCTTAGGTCAGGGGCGCGAAAAACTGTTTTTT.

The genes are TRBV7-9 and TRBJ1-1; D is perhaps TRBD1 (5 bases). Per the germline V gene, CDR1 is SEHNR and CDR2 is FQNEAQ (reference sequence). Trimming shortened V by 6 bases and J by 3 bases, and 14 bases separated the two germline ends. The CDR3 runs to 14 residues. CDR3 in amino acids: CASRSVGGDTEAFF. DNA of the CDR3: TGTGCCAGCAGGTCTGTGGGGGGGGACACTGAAGCTTTCTTT.

This clonotype was seen a few times. The chain recombines TRBV11-3 with TRBJ2-1, with D possibly TRBD2 on 6 matching bases. V was trimmed by 2 bases and J by 9 bases, leaving 17 bases between them. This CDR3 is built from 15 residues. Per germline, CDR1 SGHNT and CDR2 YENEEA. The CDR3 protein is CASSLLSGDPSEQFF. CDR3 nucleotides: TGTGCCAGCAGCTTACTTAGCGGAGACCCCAGTGAGCAGTTCTTC.